These 4 T cell receptor beta chains were sequenced from one sample in a study of T cell responses to AZD1222 COVID-19 vaccine (dated by TCRdb to the early 2020s). The time point label of this sample denotes: baseline before first vaccination. Library prep was done by the immunoSEQ multiplex PCR assay. The table comes from immuneACCESS by way of TCRdb, which keeps in-frame sequences with V and J called. Part of the clones is missing from these tables; in studies checked, under half for an unresolved V gene and the rest for unknown reasons. The sample records more than 50,000 clones, about 89% of which are singletons. The top ten clonotypes cover roughly 2% of the sample. The material was peripheral blood, obtained on day 0 of AZD1222 vaccination. Receptors originate from an adult in good health.

V and J are TRBV2 and TRBJ1-2; weak D call: TRBD1 (5 bases). Germline CDR1 is SNHLY and CDR2 is FYNNEI. The CDR3 covers 17 residues. With 7 bases removed from V and 4 bases from J, the gap between germline ends came to 25 bases. For the CDR3, the DNA is TGTGCCAGCACCATGGGGAGGGGACTCGGAAGATCCTATGGCTACACCTTC. Translated, it gives CASTMGRGLGRSYGYTF.

This sequence joins TRBV5-4 and TRBJ2-1; a weak D match, TRBD1 (5 bases). CDR1 and CDR2 (germline): SGHNT, YYREEE (reference sequence). The length of the CDR3 is 15 residues. Between the trimmed V and J ends, which lost 0 bases and 4 bases, there was a span of 11 bases. CDR3 bases: TGTGCCAGCAGCTTGGATGCGGACAAATACAATGAGCAGTTCTTC. It is translated as CASSLDADKYNEQFF.

The chain combines TRBV5-1 with TRBJ1-4; unclear D gene. The CDR3 sequence is 14 residues long. Deletions cut 2 bases from V and 8 bases from J, with 13 bases between. Germline CDR1 and CDR2: SGHRS and YFSETQ. CDR3 in DNA: TGCGCCAGCAGCTTCTCAGGAGTTGACGAAAAACTGTTTTTT. This gives the protein CASSFSGVDEKLFF.

This sequence joins TRBV6-5 and TRBJ2-1, with D hard to call. This CDR3 has 15 amino acids. CDR1 MNHEY and CDR2 SVGAGI come from the germline V gene. Trimming took 6 bases from V and 2 from J, leaving 14 bases between them. Written as DNA, the CDR3 is TGTGCCAGCAGGAGAGCATCCGCCGCCTACAATGAGCAGTTCTTC. Protein: CASRRASAAYNEQFF.